This T cell receptor (beta chain) was captured by sequencing in a study of T cells after yellow fever vaccination. TCRdb processed the 5' RACE reads anew with MiXCR; each CDR3 protein has one entry. This table has hundreds of thousands of distinct CDR3 sequences, roughly 12% appearing once. V was pared by 4 bases and J by 6 bases, with 16 bases of the junction left unmatched. CDR1 MNHEY and CDR2 SMNVEV come from the germline V gene (reference sequence). The CDR3 extends over 19 amino acids. This clonotype was observed a handful of times. Its antigen is still unknown. Findings and caveats of the study: Among primary-vaccination clones, most reappeared after the booster, at about 95% for CD4 and roughly 88% for CD8.

The V and J genes are TRBV27 and TRBJ2-3, with TRBD2 matching 13 bases. The receptor was derived from a young man who received the YFV17D yellow fever vaccine. Source: PBMCs, taken on the day of the yellow fever booster vaccination. The CDR3 protein is CASSSRTSGRAQEGDTQYF. In nucleotides, the CDR3 is TGTGCCAGCAGTTCCCGGACTAGCGGGAGAGCTCAGGAAGGGGATACGCAGTATTTT.